This T cell receptor (beta chain) is drawn from a study of T cell repertoires in cytomegalovirus infection. About the research overall: Selection of CMV epitopes for the study included recently identified HLA-C-restricted and well-studied HLA-B-restricted ones. TCR beta signatures that were public indicated CMV infection and matching HLA type. Study conclusions and caveats: Carriers of CMV and the relevant HLA type were discriminated by public TCR beta frequency.

Per the germline V gene, CDR1 is MNHNS and CDR2 is SASEGT. V shed 5 bases and J shed 7 bases, with 15 bases lying between them. The CDR3 length is 14 residues. This clonotype has only one observation. Its specificity is unknown. TCRdb processed the reads anew with MiXCR; each CDR3 protein has one entry. The sample has around 430,000 distinct CDR3 sequences; 42% are singletons. This rearrangement joins TRBV6-1 to TRBJ1-5; no definite D call. The material was cultured PBMCs, obtained from culture after CMV antigen stimulation. This sequence originates from a human donor in good health (CMV status not recorded). Some clones in this sample may be carry-over from other donors' samples. The CDR3 coding sequence is TGTGCCAGCAGTCCTCGGGTGCTCTCGCAGCCCCAGCATTTT. As protein: CASSPRVLSQPQHF.